Shown below are 25 T cell receptor beta chains from a single sample sequenced in a study of blood T cell repertoires in COVID-19 (dated by TCRdb to the early 2020s). The library came from the immunoSEQ multiplex PCR assay. TCRdb's version of the immuneACCESS table is confined to in-frame rearrangements and falls short of the full clone set. An unresolved V gene accounts for under half of the shortfall where checked; the remainder is of unknown origin. Present in this sample are over 250,000 clones, approximately 87% of which were seen just once. Roughly 5.2% of the sample lies in the top ten. The sequencing input was PBMCs or T cells enriched from blood (not recorded which). These receptors all stem from a woman aged 25 to 39 who had recovered from COVID-19.

This clone was counted between two and nine times. V gene TRBV7-6 combines with J gene TRBJ2-5; 9 nucleotides line up with TRBD2. J was trimmed by 7 bases and V by 5 bases; bases with no gene match: 11. CDR3 length: 15 residues. Germline CDR1 and CDR2: SGHVS and FNYEAQ. CDR3 region: CASSPPAGGGGTQYF. CDR3 in DNA: TGTGCCAGCAGCCCCCCAGCGGGGGGTGGAGGGACCCAGTACTTC.

In this sample, this clone turned up a few times. The chain recombines TRBV20-1 with TRBJ1-2; D ambiguous. Germline loops: CDR1 DFQATT, CDR2 SNEGSKA (reference sequence). Deletions cut 6 bases from V and 7 bases from J, with 9 bases between. This CDR3 region has 10 residues. The chain's CDR3 is CSAGESGYTF. The CDR3 DNA follows: TGCAGTGCCGGGGAGTCTGGCTACACCTTC.

The V call is TRBV29-1, the J call TRBJ2-7; a possible D gene is TRBD2 (6 bases). Germline V CDR1 and CDR2: SQVTM, ANQGSEA. The CDR3 covers 13 residues. Trimming stripped 3 bases from V and 7 bases from J, with 16 bases between. CDR3: CSVDNRGSGEQYF. The DNA for the CDR3 is TGCAGCGTTGATAATCGGGGGTCAGGGGAGCAGTACTTC.

The chain employs TRBV15 and TRBJ1-2, with D unclear. Trimming pared 2 bases from V and 8 bases from J, leaving 12 bases between. Germline CDR1 reads LNHNV; CDR2 reads YYDKDF (reference sequence). The CDR3 has 13 amino acids. CDR3 protein: CATSRPSEGGYTF. Here the CDR3 DNA reads TGTGCCACCAGCAGACCCTCCGAGGGCGGCTACACCTTC.

This clone was counted once. This chain connects TRBV4-1 to TRBJ1-2, with 7 positions matching TRBD1. Trimming cost V 2 bases and J 4 bases; bases outside gene matches: 4. There are 14 residues in the CDR3. Germline lookup yields CDR1 MGHRA and CDR2 YSYEKL. In nucleotides, the CDR3 is TGCGCCAGCAGCCAACGGGACAGAACCTATGGCTACACCTTC. The encoded protein is CASSQRDRTYGYTF.

The chain links TRBV25-1 to TRBJ1-1, with D possibly TRBD1 on 5 matching bases. The CDR3 sequence is 14 residues long. V lost 4 bases and J lost 1, with 10 bases in between. Per the germline V gene, CDR1 is MGHDK and CDR2 is SYGVNS. This CDR3 is CASSGSGGNTEAFF. The CDR3 DNA is TGTGCCAGCAGTGGGTCCGGGGGGAACACTGAAGCTTTCTTT.

The chain joins TRBV13 to TRBJ1-5; TRBD1 might be the D (6 bases). Trimming took off 0 bases at V and 3 bases at J, with 15 bases between the two ends. The length of the CDR3 is 17 residues. The V gene's germline CDR1 is PRHDT and CDR2 FYEKMQ (reference sequence). Written as DNA, the CDR3 is TGTGCCAGCAGCTTAGGCCTAGGACAGATAAACAATCAGCCCCAGCATTTT. This sequence encodes CASSLGLGQINNQPQHF.

The rearrangement links TRBV7-9 to TRBJ1-1, with D hard to call. Germline loops: CDR1 SEHNR, CDR2 FQNEAQ (reference sequence). CDR3 length: 13 residues. V was cut by 1 base and J by 1 base, with 4 bases left in between. The DNA of the CDR3 is TGTGCCAGCAGCTTAGTTCAGAACACTGAAGCTTTCTTT. Residues: CASSLVQNTEAFF.

The chain links TRBV7-3 to TRBJ1-2; 8 bases match TRBD1. Germline CDR1 SGHTA, CDR2 FQGTGA. The CDR3 totals 14 residues. With V trimmed by 3 bases and J by 5 bases, 5 bases remained unmatched. The CDR3 region is CASSFPGQVYGYTF. Written as DNA, the CDR3 is TGTGCCAGCAGCTTCCCGGGACAGGTTTATGGCTACACCTTC.

The chain is built from TRBV28 and TRBJ2-2; the match to TRBD2 covers 8 bases. The CDR3 spans 15 residues. Trimming at V came to 6 bases and at J to 6 bases, leaving 9 bases not matched to a gene. Germline values: CDR1 MDHEN, CDR2 SYDVKM. The CDR3 loop is CASRATGLAPGELFF. As DNA, the CDR3 is TGTGCCAGCAGGGCCACCGGACTAGCCCCCGGGGAGCTGTTTTTT.

The count of this clone is one. The chain is built from TRBV5-4 and TRBJ2-1; 7 bases are a match to TRBD2. Germline lookup yields CDR1 SGHNT and CDR2 YYREEE (reference sequence). This CDR3 is 14 amino acids long. The trim removed 3 bases at V and 5 bases at J, leaving 5 bases unmatched. The DNA for the CDR3 is TGTGCCAGCAGCTCCGTGGCGGGGGACAATGAGCAGTTCTTC. This translates into CASSSVAGDNEQFF. Full variable domain (outside the CDR3, taken from reference TRBV5-4 and TRBJ2-1): ETGVTQSPTHLIKTRGQQVTLRCSSQSGHNTVSWYQQALGQGPQFIFQYYREEENGRGNFPPRFSGLQFPNYSSELNVNALELDDSALYLCASSSVAGDNEQFFGPGTRLTVL.

The V gene is TRBV7-6, the J gene TRBJ2-1; D is possibly TRBD2 (6 bases). V was clipped by 1 base and J by 3 bases, with 10 bases between them. Germline V CDR1 and CDR2: SGHVS, FNYEAQ. The CDR3 covers 15 residues. DNA of the CDR3: TGTGCCAGCAGCTTAGTGCAGGGACTCTACAATGAGCAGTTCTTC. Translating gives CASSLVQGLYNEQFF.

The count of this clone is one. The J gene is TRBJ1-5, the V gene TRBV10-3; TRBD1 matches at 8 bases. Germline-derived CDR1 and CDR2 are ENHRY and SYGVKD. Trimming removed 0 bases from V and 12 bases from J; junction bases left unmatched: 10. This CDR3 has 15 amino acids. CDR3 in DNA: TGTGCCATCAGTGAGTCCCAGACAGGGGCCTATCACCAGCATTTT. Protein product: CAISESQTGAYHQHF.

J is TRBJ1-2 and V is TRBV6-5, with 7 bases fitting TRBD1. Losses at the gene ends were 7 bases for V and 8 bases for J; bases not matched to a gene: 16. This CDR3 has 15 amino acids. Germline CDR1 reads MNHEY; CDR2 reads SVGAGI. Here the CDR3 reads CASTYEVTGHYGYTF. The CDR3 DNA reads as TGTGCCAGCACCTACGAAGTGACAGGGCATTACGGCTACACCTTC.

The V and J genes are TRBV15 and TRBJ1-2; 11 bases align to TRBD1. The trim removed 3 bases at V and 7 bases at J, leaving 7 bases unmatched. This CDR3 has 15 amino acids. Per the germline V gene, CDR1 is LNHNV and CDR2 is YYDKDF (reference sequence). The CDR3 region is CATSSASGTGGGYTF. The CDR3 coding sequence is TGTGCCACCAGCAGCGCCTCCGGGACAGGGGGTGGCTACACCTTC.

This clone was observed once. The chain recombines TRBV28 with TRBJ1-3, with 8 bases identical to TRBD1. J gave up 8 bases and V 2 bases, and 8 bases lay outside the gene matches. The CDR3 is made up of 15 amino acids. Germline CDR1 and CDR2: MDHEN and SYDVKM. The CDR3 is CASSLARGLKDTIYF. Written as DNA, the CDR3 is TGTGCCAGCAGTTTAGCCAGGGGGCTAAAAGACACCATATATTTT.

The chain is built from TRBV27 and TRBJ2-2; perhaps TRBD1 as D (6 bases). V lost 6 bases, J lost 1 base, and 15 bases lay in between. This CDR3 is 16 amino acids long. Germline-derived CDR1 and CDR2 are MNHEY and SMNVEV (reference sequence). The chain's CDR3 is CASSTRQVMNTGELFF. CDR3 nucleotides: TGTGCCAGCAGCACACGACAGGTGATGAACACCGGGGAGCTGTTTTTT.

This clone came up once. The J gene is TRBJ2-5, the V gene TRBV4-1; TRBD2 aligns across 10 bases. V shed 1 base and J 1 base; nucleotides not matched to a gene: 9. Germline loops: CDR1 MGHRA, CDR2 YSYEKL. This CDR3 has 18 amino acids. The CDR3 DNA sequence: TGCGCCAGCAGCCAAGGTCCTAGCGGGGGAAGTGGCCAAGAGACCCAGTACTTC. Protein sequence: CASSQGPSGGSGQETQYF.

V is TRBV15 and J is TRBJ2-2; 7 bases line up with TRBD1. The V gene end was trimmed by 5 bases and the J gene end by 12 bases; junction bases not matched to a gene: 9. The CDR3 totals 13 residues. Per the germline V gene, CDR1 is LNHNV and CDR2 is YYDKDF (reference sequence). CDR3 nucleotides: TGTGCCACCAGCCCCGGGACAGCCTTCCAGCTGTTTTTT. It translates to CATSPGTAFQLFF.

This chain joins TRBV5-1 and TRBJ1-1; 11 nucleotides line up with TRBD1. There are 15 residues in the CDR3. The V segment lost 5 bases and the J segment 4 bases; nucleotides outside the gene matches: 7. Germline V CDR1 and CDR2: SGHRS, YFSETQ. CDR3 in amino acids: CASSWTGGEFTEAFF. The CDR3 DNA follows: TGCGCCAGCAGTTGGACAGGGGGCGAGTTCACTGAAGCTTTCTTT.

The chain has TRBV5-4 and TRBJ1-1; D gene ambiguous. The germline CDR1 and CDR2 sequences are SGHNT and YYREEE (reference sequence). V lost 2 bases to trimming and J lost 0 bases, with 8 bases between them. This CDR3 contains 14 residues. The CDR3 DNA follows: TGTGCCAGCAGCTTCGCGACTCTGAACACTGAAGCTTTCTTT. Protein sequence: CASSFATLNTEAFF.

The chain carries TRBV29-1 and TRBJ1-2; 12 bases agree with TRBD1. The CDR3 runs to 16 residues. CDR1 is SQVTM and CDR2 is ANQGSEA in the germline V gene. The V gene end was trimmed by 2 bases and the J gene end by 8 bases; junction bases not matched to a gene: 12. The CDR3 region is CSVEKSGTGGADGYTF. The CDR3 DNA reads as TGCAGCGTTGAAAAGTCGGGGACAGGGGGCGCGGACGGCTACACCTTC.

The V gene is TRBV7-9, the J gene TRBJ2-3; 7 bases match TRBD2. The ends lost 3 bases at V and 5 bases at J; junction bases unmatched: 8. The germline CDR1 and CDR2 sequences are SEHNR and FQNEAQ (reference sequence). The CDR3 runs 15 residues. The CDR3 sequence: CASSFGRWGRDTQYF. CDR3 bases: TGTGCCAGCAGCTTCGGGAGGTGGGGTAGAGATACGCAGTATTTT.

The chain recombines TRBV5-1 with TRBJ1-1; D ambiguous. CDR1 and CDR2 (germline): SGHRS, YFSETQ. The CDR3 covers 14 residues. Deletions cut 4 bases from V and 3 bases from J, with 13 bases between. DNA of the CDR3: TGCGCCAGCAGCCCACAGCCGCCGGACACTGAAGCTTTCTTT. Amino acids: CASSPQPPDTEAFF.

With respect to this clone: In the same sample, other DNA sequences code for this CDR3. V gene TRBV9 combines with J gene TRBJ1-2; possible D gene TRBD1, 5 bases. Trimming shortened V by 0 bases and J by 8 bases, and 11 bases separated the two germline ends. Germline CDR1 is SGDLS and CDR2 is YYNGEE. The length of the CDR3 is 13 residues. CDR3 residues: CASSVVGGSGYTF. In DNA, the CDR3 is TGTGCCAGCAGCGTAGTCGGGGGATCCGGCTACACCTTC.